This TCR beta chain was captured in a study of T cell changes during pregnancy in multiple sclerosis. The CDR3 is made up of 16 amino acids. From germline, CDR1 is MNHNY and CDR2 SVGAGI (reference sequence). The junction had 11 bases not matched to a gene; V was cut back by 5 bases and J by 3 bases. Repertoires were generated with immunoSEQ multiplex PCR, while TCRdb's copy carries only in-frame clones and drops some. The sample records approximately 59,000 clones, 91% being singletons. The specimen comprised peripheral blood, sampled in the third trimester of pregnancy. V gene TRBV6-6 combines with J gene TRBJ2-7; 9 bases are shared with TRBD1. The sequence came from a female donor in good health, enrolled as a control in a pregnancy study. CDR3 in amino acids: CASSHHLGTGYYEQYF. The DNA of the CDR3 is TGTGCCAGCAGTCACCACCTCGGGACAGGGTACTACGAGCAGTACTTC.